There are a few counts of the clone carrying this TCR beta chain. Its antigen is currently unknown. These data originate in a study of beta chain features in type 1 diabetes. Trimming pared 5 bases from V and 4 bases from J, leaving 11 bases between. CDR1 and CDR2 (germline): SGHTA, FQGTGA. The length of the CDR3 is 13 residues. cDNA synthesis used the whole RNA isolate, giving expressed TCRB sequences. Profiled with immunoSEQ multiplex PCR; TCRdb holds only in-frame clones, not every one. The sample has 250,000 to 350,000 clones, 12% to 15% seen once. Study results and caveats: VDJ junctions in type 1 diabetes patients carried more deletions and fewer insertions.

Material: central memory CD4+ T cells from blood. The V gene is TRBV7-3, the J gene TRBJ1-1; D is perhaps TRBD1 (5 bases). This TCR was sampled from a man aged 25 to 40 in good health. CDR3 DNA: TGTGCCAGCAGCACCGGGACCGGCACTGAAGCTTTCTTT. Encoded protein: CASSTGTGTEAFF.